This note documents a single T cell receptor beta chain sequence. Its antigen is unknown. Different DNA sequences within this sample yield the same CDR3. This sample was included in a study of radiation and T cells in renal cell carcinoma. On the study more broadly: Nephrectomy followed 15 Gy stereotactic body radiation by 4 weeks. Study-wide points: From baseline, blood top tumor clonotypes peaked at 2 weeks post-radiation. Pretreatment tumor biopsies were lacking, so baseline clonotypes are unknown.

Trimming took 4 bases from V and 0 from J, leaving 4 bases between them. Looked up from germline, CDR1 is SGHRS and CDR2 is YFSETQ. The CDR3 has 12 amino acids. Described time point: blood 2 weeks post-SBRT. The treatment denotes: 15 Gy SBRT to primary tumor, nephrectomy 4 weeks later. Serial blood draws occurred at baseline and 2 and 4 weeks post-SBRT. Assay: immunoSEQ multiplex PCR; the TCRdb copy retains only in-frame clones and omits some. Of more than 75,000 clones listed, about 86% are singletons. The chain recombines TRBV5-1 with TRBJ2-5; D is unresolved. The receptor comes from a woman between 50 and 59 years old with renal cell carcinoma. The sequenced sample was blood, obtained from a patient whose treatment included radiotherapy and nephrectomy. CDR3 nucleotide sequence: TGCGCCAGCAGCCTTGACCAAGAGACCCAGTACTTC. This encodes CASSLDQETQYF.